This is a list of T cell receptor beta chains from one sample in a study of blood T cell repertoires in COVID-19. Generated by immunoSEQ multiplex PCR, the TCRdb table keeps only in-frame clones and is missing some. The sample shows 150,000 to 200,000 clones, 70% to 90% of them seen only once. Sequenced: peripheral blood. The receptors stem from a human donor in a cohort sampled during active COVID-19. Each CDR3 is given without its conserved first and last residue.

>TRBJ2-3|TRBV2
ASSSRRPRDTQY
>TRBJ2-7|TRBV12-3/TRBV12-4
ASSLYYEQY
>TRBJ2-4|TRBV29-1
SGRQGGAGSDIQY
>TRBJ2-2|TRBV10-2
ASSSRGTNTGELF
>TRBJ2-7|TRBV6-5
ASRPRGQGYEQY
>TRBJ2-7|TRBV5-1
ASSLTGGYYEQY
>TRBJ1-5|TRBV10-3
AISDGRDNQPQH
>TRBJ2-2|TRBV5-1
ASSTTGVTGELF
>TRBJ2-7|TRBV6-6
ASRPREGASYEQY
>TRBJ1-5|TRBV30
AWSVYGAVNQPQH
>TRBJ2-5|TRBV19
ASSILAGVGETQY
>TRBJ2-5|TRBV5-1
ASSRSQETQY
>TRBJ2-3|TRBV5-1
ASSLGGQSTDTQY
>TRBJ2-7|TRBV7-2
ASSYGTGLYEQY
>TRBJ1-5|TRBV10-2
ASSETGNQPQH
>TRBJ1-2|TRBV3-1/TRBV3-2
ASSLDSSGGYT
>TRBJ2-2|TRBV7-7
ASSLMANTGELF